This entry features one T cell receptor (beta chain) sequence. Its specificity is unknown. These data are taken from a study of cytomegalovirus exposure and HLA in healthy donors. On the study more broadly: Prior work identified about 120 million unique TCR beta sequences in some 180 million T cells. Regarding the study as a whole: Several top significant clusters appeared, in a later analysis, to be linked to common viral pathogens. Follow-up analysis later connected one missense variant in DCLRE1C with trimming of TCR beta V- and J-genes.

This CDR3 has 13 amino acids. Germline CDR1 is KGHSH and CDR2 is LQKENI. With V trimmed by 4 bases and J by 5 bases, 4 bases remained unmatched. The PCR was carried out with 60 Vbeta primers and 13 Jbeta primers. In the authors' methods: Around 80 million unique TCR beta chains, approximately 11 million of them shared, were counted by a later analysis. Produced via immunoSEQ multiplex PCR; TCRdb's table is partial and in-frame only. For V, J and clone size, that table is used; D and trimming come from the DNA. The repertoire holds a few hundred thousand clones, about 79% seen once, with around 2% in the top ten.

The specimen sequenced was PBMCs. The chain joins TRBV18 to TRBJ1-2; 7 bases are a match to TRBD1. This clonotype was sampled from a man younger than 30 in good health and CMV-seronegative. The CDR3 nucleotides read TGTGCCAGCTCACAAGACAGGGATTATGGCTACACCTTC. The encoded protein is CASSQDRDYGYTF.